This T cell receptor (beta chain) was captured by sequencing in a study of a mutant IDH1 vaccine in newly diagnosed glioma. Study background: The sex distribution of treated patients was 62.5% male and roughly 38% female, with a mean age of around 40 years. Previous treatment comprised radiotherapy, temozolomide, or both, mostly both. The timing of visit V12 was week 35, and that of visit V13 was week 47.

About this clone: What it binds is not known.

Germline CDR1 PRHDT, CDR2 FYEKMQ (reference sequence). Unmatched junction bases numbered 6, after V lost 5 bases and J lost 4 bases. The CDR3 contains 14 residues. Repertoires were generated with immunoSEQ multiplex PCR, while TCRdb's copy carries only in-frame clones and drops some. Among approximately 100,000 clones listed, 85% to 90% were seen once. Noted time point: week 47, end of study. Vaccination comprised doses that each held 300 ug of mutant IDH1 20-mer peptide, plus topical imiquimod. Eight vaccinations reached patients in weeks 1, 3, 5, 7, 11, 15, 19 and 23. The sequenced sample was PBMCs, obtained from a glioma patient whose treatment included an IDH1 peptide vaccine. The chain uses TRBV13 and TRBJ2-5; 8 nucleotides line up with TRBD2. The receptor's source is a woman aged 45-65 years with glioma. The CDR3 here is CASSLPSGRETQYF. The CDR3 DNA reads as TGTGCCAGCAGCCTACCCAGCGGGAGAGAGACCCAGTACTTC.